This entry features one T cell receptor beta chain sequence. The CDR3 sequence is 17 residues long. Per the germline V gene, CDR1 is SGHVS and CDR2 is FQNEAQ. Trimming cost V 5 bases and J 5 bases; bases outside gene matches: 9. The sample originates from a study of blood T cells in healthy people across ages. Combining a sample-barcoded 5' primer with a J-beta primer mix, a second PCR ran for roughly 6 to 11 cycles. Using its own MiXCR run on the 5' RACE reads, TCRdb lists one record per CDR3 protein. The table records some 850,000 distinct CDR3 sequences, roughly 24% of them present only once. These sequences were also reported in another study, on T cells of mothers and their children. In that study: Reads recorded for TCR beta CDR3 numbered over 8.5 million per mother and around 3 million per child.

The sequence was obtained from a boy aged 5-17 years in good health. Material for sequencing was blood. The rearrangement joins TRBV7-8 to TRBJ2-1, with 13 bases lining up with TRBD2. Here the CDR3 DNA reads TGTGCCAGCAGCCTACTAGCGGGGGGGCCTCGCGACAATGAGCAGTTCTTC. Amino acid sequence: CASSLLAGGPRDNEQFF.